This T cell receptor beta chain was documented in a study of cytomegalovirus exposure and HLA in healthy donors. Remarks on this clone: The antigen remains undetermined.

The V gene lost 7 bases and the J gene lost 1 base, with 16 bases spanning the gap. This CDR3 has 15 residues. Looked up from germline, CDR1 is LNHDA and CDR2 is SQIVND (reference sequence). It was with 60 Vbeta and 13 Jbeta primers that the PCR ran. Profiled with immunoSEQ multiplex PCR; TCRdb holds only in-frame clones, not every one. Listed are 130,000 to 150,000 clones; roughly 2.5% falls within the top ten. Study-wide results and caveats: Most TCR sequences proved rare, with some public TCRs found in many donors. An analysis that came later showed most CMV-associated TCR beta chains appearing HLA-restricted. At a 0.05 false discovery rate, a later analysis found 15,000 to 20,000 TCR beta sequences to be associated with HLA alleles.

Source material: PBMCs. The chain combines TRBV19 with TRBJ1-1; a possible D gene is TRBD1 (6 bases). This receptor was obtained from a man aged 35 to 55 in good health and CMV-seronegative. The CDR3 loop is CASNKGQPTNTEAFF. CDR3 sequence (DNA): TGTGCCAGTAACAAAGGACAGCCCACGAACACTGAAGCTTTCTTT.